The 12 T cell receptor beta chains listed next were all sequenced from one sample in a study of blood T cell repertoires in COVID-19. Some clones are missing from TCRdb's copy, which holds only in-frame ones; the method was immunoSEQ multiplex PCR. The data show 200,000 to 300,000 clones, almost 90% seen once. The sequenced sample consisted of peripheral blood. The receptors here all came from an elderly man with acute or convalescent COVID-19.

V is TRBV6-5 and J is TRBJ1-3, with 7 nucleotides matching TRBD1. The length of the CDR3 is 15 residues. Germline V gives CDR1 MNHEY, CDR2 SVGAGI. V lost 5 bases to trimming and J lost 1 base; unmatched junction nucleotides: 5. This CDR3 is CASSPTGESGNTIYF. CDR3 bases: TGTGCCAGCAGTCCCACAGGGGAGTCTGGAAACACCATATATTTT.

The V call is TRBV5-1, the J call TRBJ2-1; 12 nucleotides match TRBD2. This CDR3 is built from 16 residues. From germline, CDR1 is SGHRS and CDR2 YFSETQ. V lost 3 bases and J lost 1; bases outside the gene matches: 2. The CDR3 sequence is CASSSSGRASYNEQFF. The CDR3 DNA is TGCGCCAGCAGCTCTAGCGGGAGGGCATCCTACAATGAGCAGTTCTTC.

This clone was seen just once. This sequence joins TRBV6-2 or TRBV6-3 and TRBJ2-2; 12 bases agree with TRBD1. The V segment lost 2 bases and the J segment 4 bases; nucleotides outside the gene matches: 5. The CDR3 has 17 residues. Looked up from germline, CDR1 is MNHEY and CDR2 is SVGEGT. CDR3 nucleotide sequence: TGTGCCAGCAGTTACGGGGGACAGGGGGCCAGCACCGGGGAGCTGTTTTTT. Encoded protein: CASSYGGQGASTGELFF.

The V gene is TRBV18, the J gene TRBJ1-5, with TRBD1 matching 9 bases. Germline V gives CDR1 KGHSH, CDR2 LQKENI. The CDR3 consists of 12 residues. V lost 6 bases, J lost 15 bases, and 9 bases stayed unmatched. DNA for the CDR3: TGTGCCAGCTCCCAAACCGGGACAGGGCTGCATTTT. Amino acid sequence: CASSQTGTGLHF.

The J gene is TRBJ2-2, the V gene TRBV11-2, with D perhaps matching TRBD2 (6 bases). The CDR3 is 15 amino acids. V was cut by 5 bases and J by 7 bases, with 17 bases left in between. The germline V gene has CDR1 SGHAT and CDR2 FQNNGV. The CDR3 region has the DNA TGTGCCAGCAGCCTTCTGTTGGAGGGTGACGGGGAGCTGTTTTTT. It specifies CASSLLLEGDGELFF.

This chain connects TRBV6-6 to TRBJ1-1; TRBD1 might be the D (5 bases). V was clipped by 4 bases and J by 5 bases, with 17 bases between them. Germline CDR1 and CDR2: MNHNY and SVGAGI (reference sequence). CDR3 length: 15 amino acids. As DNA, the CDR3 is TGTGCCAGCAGTTCACCATTGGAGGGGCGGACTGAAGCTTTCTTT. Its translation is CASSSPLEGRTEAFF.

The CDR3, as DNA: TGTGCCAGCAGTTTCAACGGACAGATTATGGGCTACACCTTC. Residues: CASSFNGQIMGYTF. The chain couples TRBV6-6 to TRBJ1-2; D perhaps matches TRBD1 (6 bases). V lost 4 bases, J lost 8 bases, and 17 bases lay in between. The CDR3 runs 14 residues. Germline V gene lookup returns CDR1 MNHNY and CDR2 SVGAGI (reference sequence).

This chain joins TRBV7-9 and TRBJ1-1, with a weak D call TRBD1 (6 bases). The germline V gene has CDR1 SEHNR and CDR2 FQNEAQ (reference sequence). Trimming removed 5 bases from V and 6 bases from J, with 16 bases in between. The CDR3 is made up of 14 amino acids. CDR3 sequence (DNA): TGTGCCAGCAGCCCCAGGGGTGTACTCGCTGAAGCTTTCTTT. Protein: CASSPRGVLAEAFF.

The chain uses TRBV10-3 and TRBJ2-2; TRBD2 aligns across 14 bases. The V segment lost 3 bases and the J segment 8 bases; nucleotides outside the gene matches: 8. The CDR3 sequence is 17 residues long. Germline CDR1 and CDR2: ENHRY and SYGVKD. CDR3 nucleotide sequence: TGTGCCATCAGTGAACCCGGACTAGCGGGAGGTGGGGGGGAGCTGTTTTTT. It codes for CAISEPGLAGGGGELFF.

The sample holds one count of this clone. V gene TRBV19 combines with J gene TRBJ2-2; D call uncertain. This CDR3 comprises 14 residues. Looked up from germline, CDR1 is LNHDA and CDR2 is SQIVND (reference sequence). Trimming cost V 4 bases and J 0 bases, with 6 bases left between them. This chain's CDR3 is CASSNRANTGELFF. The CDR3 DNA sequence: TGTGCCAGTAGTAACAGAGCGAACACCGGGGAGCTGTTTTTT.

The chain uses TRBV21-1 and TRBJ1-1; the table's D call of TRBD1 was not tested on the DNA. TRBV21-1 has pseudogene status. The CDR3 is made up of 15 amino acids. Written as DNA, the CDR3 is TGTGCCAGCAGCAAAGGAGGGGGCAAGGACACTGAAGCTTTCTTT. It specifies CASSKGGGKDTEAFF.

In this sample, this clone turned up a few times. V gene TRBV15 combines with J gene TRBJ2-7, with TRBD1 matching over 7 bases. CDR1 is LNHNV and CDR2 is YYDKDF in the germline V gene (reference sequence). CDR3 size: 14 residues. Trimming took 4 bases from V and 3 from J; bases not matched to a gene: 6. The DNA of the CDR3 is TGTGCCACCAGCATTGGGGCAGGGGGCTACGAGCAGTACTTC. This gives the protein CATSIGAGGYEQYF.